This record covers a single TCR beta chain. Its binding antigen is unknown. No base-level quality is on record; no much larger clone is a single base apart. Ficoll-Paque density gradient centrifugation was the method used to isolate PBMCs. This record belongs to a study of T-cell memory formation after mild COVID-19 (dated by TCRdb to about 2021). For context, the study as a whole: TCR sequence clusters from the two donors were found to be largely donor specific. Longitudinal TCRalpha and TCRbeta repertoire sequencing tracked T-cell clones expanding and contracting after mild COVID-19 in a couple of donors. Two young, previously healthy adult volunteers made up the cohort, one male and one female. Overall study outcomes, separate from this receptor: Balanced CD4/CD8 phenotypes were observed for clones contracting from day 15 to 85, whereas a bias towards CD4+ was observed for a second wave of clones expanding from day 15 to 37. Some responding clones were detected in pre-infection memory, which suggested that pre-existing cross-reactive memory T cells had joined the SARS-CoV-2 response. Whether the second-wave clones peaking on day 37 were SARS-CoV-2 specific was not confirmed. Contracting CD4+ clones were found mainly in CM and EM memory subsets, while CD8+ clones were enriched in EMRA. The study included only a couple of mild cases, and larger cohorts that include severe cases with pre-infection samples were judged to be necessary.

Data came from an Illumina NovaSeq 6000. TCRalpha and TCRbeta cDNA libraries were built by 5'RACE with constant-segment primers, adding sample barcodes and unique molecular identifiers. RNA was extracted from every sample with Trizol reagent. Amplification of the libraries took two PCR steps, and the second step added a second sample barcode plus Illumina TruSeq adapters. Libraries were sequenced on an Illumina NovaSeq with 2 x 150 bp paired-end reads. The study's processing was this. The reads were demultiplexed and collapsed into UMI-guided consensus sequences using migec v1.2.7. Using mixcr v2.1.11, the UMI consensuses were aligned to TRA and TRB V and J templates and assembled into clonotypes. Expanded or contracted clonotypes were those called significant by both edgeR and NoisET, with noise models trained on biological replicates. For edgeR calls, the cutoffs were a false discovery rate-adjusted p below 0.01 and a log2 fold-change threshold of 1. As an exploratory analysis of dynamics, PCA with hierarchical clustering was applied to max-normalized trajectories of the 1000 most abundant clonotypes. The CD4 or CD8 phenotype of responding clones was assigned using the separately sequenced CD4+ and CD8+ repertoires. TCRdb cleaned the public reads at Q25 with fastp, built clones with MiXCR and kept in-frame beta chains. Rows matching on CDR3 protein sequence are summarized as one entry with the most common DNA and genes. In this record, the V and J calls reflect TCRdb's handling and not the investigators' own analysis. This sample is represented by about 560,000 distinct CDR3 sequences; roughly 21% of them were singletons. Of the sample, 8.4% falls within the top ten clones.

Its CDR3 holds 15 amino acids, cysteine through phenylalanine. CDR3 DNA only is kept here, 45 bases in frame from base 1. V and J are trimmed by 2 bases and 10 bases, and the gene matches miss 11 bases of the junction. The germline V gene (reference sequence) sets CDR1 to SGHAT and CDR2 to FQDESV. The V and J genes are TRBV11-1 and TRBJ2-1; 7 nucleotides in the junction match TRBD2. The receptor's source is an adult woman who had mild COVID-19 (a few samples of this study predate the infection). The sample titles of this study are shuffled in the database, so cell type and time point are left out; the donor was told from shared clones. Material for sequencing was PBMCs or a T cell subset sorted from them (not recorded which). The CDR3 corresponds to CASSLSGPGTTEQFF. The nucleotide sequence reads TGTGCCAGCAGCTTATCCGGTCCCGGGACTACCGAGCAGTTCTTC. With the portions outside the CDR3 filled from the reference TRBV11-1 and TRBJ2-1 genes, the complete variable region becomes EAEVAQSPRYKITEKSQAVAFWCDPISGHATLYWYRQILGQGPELLVQFQDESVVDDSQLPKDRFSAERLKGVDSTLKIQPAELGDSAMYLCASSLSGPGTTEQFFGPGTRLTVL.